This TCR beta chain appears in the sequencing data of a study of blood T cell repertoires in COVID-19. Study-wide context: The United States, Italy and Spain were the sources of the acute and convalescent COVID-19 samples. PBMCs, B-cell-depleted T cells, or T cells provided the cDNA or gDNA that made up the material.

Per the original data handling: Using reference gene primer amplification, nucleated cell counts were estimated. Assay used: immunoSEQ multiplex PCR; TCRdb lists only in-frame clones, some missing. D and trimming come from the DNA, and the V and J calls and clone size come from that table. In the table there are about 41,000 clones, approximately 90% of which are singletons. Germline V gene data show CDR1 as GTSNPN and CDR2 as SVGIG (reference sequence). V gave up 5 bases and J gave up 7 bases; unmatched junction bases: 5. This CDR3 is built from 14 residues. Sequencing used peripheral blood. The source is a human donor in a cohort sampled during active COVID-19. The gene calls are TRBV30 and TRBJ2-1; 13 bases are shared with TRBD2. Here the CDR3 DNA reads TGTGCCTGGGAGACTAGCGGGAGGACAAATGAGCAGTTCTTC. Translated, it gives CAWETSGRTNEQFF.